This is a list of T cell receptor beta chains from one sample in a study of blood T cell repertoires in COVID-19. Measured with immunoSEQ multiplex PCR; TCRdb has only the in-frame clones, and not every one. The data contain over 400,000 clones, 80% to 90% of them singletons. The specimen was peripheral blood. The receptors stem from a human donor in a cohort sampled during active COVID-19. CDR3s include the opening cysteine and the closing phenylalanine or tryptophan. A D gene is named only where the DNA matches it firmly. Some rows have no size entry. The others give once, few or many, or a class for an expanded clone.

>TRBV7-8|.|TRBJ1-1|TRBD1
TGTGCCAGCAGCTTCCTGGGCAGGGGGCAGATGGACACTGAAGCTTTCTTT
CASSFLGRGQMDTEAFF
>TRBV5-1|.|TRBJ1-4|TRBD1
TGCGCCAGCAAGGCAGGGGGCGATGGGAGAGGTGAAAAACTGTTTTTT
CASKAGGDGRGEKLFF
>TRBV5-1|.|TRBJ2-7|TRBD2
TGCGCCAGCAGCTCCTCTGGGGGGGTAACAGCCGTTGAGCAGTACTTC
CASSSSGGVTAVEQYF
>TRBV7-9|once|TRBJ2-5|.
TGTGCCAGCAGCTTATGGGGGCGACAAGAGACCCAGTACTTC
CASSLWGRQETQYF
>TRBV7-8|.|TRBJ2-7|TRBD1
TGTGCCAGCAGCCCCCGGACAGGGGCGGGCGGCGAGCAGTACTTC
CASSPRTGAGGEQYF
>TRBV25-1|.|TRBJ1-1|.
TGTGCCAGCAGTGATTCAGGGGAAATGAACACTGAAGCTTTCTTT
CASSDSGEMNTEAFF
>TRBV13|.|TRBJ1-2|TRBD1
TGTGCCAGCAGTTCCACAGGGGGCTATGGCTACACCTTC
CASSSTGGYGYTF
>TRBV5-1|.|TRBJ1-1|.
TGCGCCAGCAGCGGATCCGGGATCAACACTGAAGCTTTCTTT
CASSGSGINTEAFF
>TRBV28|.|TRBJ1-5|.
TGTGCCAGCAGTCGTGTAAATCAGCCCCAGCATTTT
CASSRVNQPQHF
>TRBV28|.|TRBJ1-2|.
TGTGCCAGCAGTTTATGGTCCTATTCTCGGGGTGACTATGGCTACACCTTC
CASSLWSYSRGDYGYTF
>TRBV27|.|TRBJ2-7|TRBD2
TGTGCCAGCTGCCAACTAGCGGGAGTGGTCGAGCAGTACTTC
CASCQLAGVVEQYF
>TRBV29-1|.|TRBJ2-7|.
TGCAGCGTTGATATTGCGGGCAGGCAGTACTTC
CSVDIAGRQYF
>TRBV7-3|.|TRBJ2-3|.
TGTGCCAGCAGCTCTATCGGTCGGACAGATACGCAGTATTTT
CASSSIGRTDTQYF
>TRBV5-1|.|TRBJ2-7|TRBD2
TGCGCCAGCAGCTTCCCTAGCGGGATCATTGGCGAGCAGTACTTC
CASSFPSGIIGEQYF